The T cell receptor beta chain under discussion was sequenced for a study of identical twins. Template switching added a universal primer site; cDNA carried unique molecular identifiers. One entry per CDR3 protein results from TCRdb running MiXCR on the 5' RACE reads. The sample lists 520,000 or so distinct CDR3 sequences, about 20% seen once, with approximately 0.95% in the top ten. General study results and limits: Because invariant MAIT and iNKT cells could be present, zero-insertion analyses could be partly confounded. Fewer insertions characterized abundant cord blood beta clonotypes, whereas memory repertoires showed none.

On this clonotype: Its cognate antigen is unknown.

Separately, the same data were catalogued under a study of T cells expressing NK-cell markers. That paper adds: Sequencing of TCR beta repertoires drew on sorted CD3+CD56+NKG2C+, CD3+CD56+NKG2C- and CD3+CD56-NKG2C+ T cells.

This clonotype was obtained from a young woman in good health. The sample taken for sequencing was CD4+ T cells sorted from blood.

The CDR3 sequence: CASSTRQVDTQYF. The CDR3 DNA reads TGTGCCAGCAGCACCAGACAGGTAGATACGCAGTATTTT. The gene calls are TRBV7-2 and TRBJ2-3, with a tentative D call TRBD1 (6 bases). The CDR3 totals 13 residues. V was cut by 5 bases and J by 5 bases, with 11 bases left in between. Looked up from germline, CDR1 is SGHTA and CDR2 is FQGNSA. The full variable domain, with the rest looked up from reference TRBV7-2 and TRBJ2-3, is GAGVSQSPSNKVTEKGKDVELRCDPISGHTALYWYRQSLGQGLEFLIYFQGNSAPDKSGLPSDRFSAERTGGSVSTLTIQRTQQEDSAVYLCASSTRQVDTQYFGPGTRLTVL.